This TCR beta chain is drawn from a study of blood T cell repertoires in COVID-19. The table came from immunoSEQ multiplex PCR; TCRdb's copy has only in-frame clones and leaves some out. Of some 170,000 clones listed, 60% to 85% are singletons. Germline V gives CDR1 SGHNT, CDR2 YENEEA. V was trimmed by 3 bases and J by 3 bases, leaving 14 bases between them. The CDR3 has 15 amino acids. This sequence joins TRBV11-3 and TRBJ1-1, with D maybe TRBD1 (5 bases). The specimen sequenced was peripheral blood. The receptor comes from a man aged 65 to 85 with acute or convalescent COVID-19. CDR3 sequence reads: CASSFGGGRDTEAFF. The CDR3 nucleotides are TGTGCCAGCAGCTTTGGCGGGGGAAGGGACACTGAAGCTTTCTTT.